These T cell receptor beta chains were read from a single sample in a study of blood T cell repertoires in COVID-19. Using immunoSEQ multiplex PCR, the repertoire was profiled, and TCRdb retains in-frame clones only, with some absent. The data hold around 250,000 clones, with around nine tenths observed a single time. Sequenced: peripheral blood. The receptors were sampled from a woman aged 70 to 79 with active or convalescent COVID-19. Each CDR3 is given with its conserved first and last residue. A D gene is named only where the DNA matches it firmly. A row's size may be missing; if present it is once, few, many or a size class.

DNA: TGTGCCAGCAGTGACCACCAGGGGGCGGGGGAGACCCAGTACTTC
CDR3: CASSDHQGAGETQYF
V: TRBV25-1
size: NA
J: TRBJ2-5
D: TRBD1

DNA: TGTGCCAGCAGCGTAGATCGGAGCTCCTATAATTCACCCCTCCACTTT
CDR3: CASSVDRSSYNSPLHF
V: TRBV9
size: NA
J: TRBJ1-6
D: NA

DNA: TGTGCCAGCAGCTTAACAGGGGGCCGAGCTTTCTTT
CDR3: CASSLTGGRAFF
V: TRBV7-9
size: NA
J: TRBJ1-1
D: TRBD1

DNA: TGTGCCACCTCTACAGCCGCGGGGGTCCTCGGGGAGCTGTTTTTT
CDR3: CATSTAAGVLGELFF
V: TRBV24-1
size: NA
J: TRBJ2-2
D: TRBD2

DNA: TGCGCCAGCAGCATTCAAGGTGCGGGGGGGAGGTATGAGCAGTTCTTC
CDR3: CASSIQGAGGRYEQFF
V: TRBV5-1
size: NA
J: TRBJ2-1
D: TRBD2

DNA: TGTGCCAGCAGCCCTAGCCGGGAAGCTTTCTTT
CDR3: CASSPSREAFF
V: TRBV7-2
size: NA
J: TRBJ1-1
D: NA

DNA: TGTGCCAGCAGTGAACGGGACTCTGATCAGCCCCAGCATTTT
CDR3: CASSERDSDQPQHF
V: TRBV25-1
size: NA
J: TRBJ1-5
D: NA

DNA: TGTGCCAGCAGCCCCCAGGCGGAGACCCAGTACTTC
CDR3: CASSPQAETQYF
V: TRBV9
size: NA
J: TRBJ2-5
D: NA

DNA: TGTGCCAGCAGTTACAGGGGAGCGGGACCACCCCTCCACTTT
CDR3: CASSYRGAGPPLHF
V: TRBV6-5
size: NA
J: TRBJ1-6
D: NA

DNA: TGTGCCAGCAGTCACGACAGGGGTCAGCCCCAGCATTTT
CDR3: CASSHDRGQPQHF
V: TRBV27
size: NA
J: TRBJ1-5
D: TRBD1

DNA: TGTGCCAGCAGCTCTGGGGGGGGACTCTACAATGAGCAGTTCTTC
CDR3: CASSSGGGLYNEQFF
V: TRBV7-2
size: NA
J: TRBJ2-1
D: TRBD2

DNA: TGTGCCAGCAGGGGACTCTCGGAGAATGAGCAGTTCTTC
CDR3: CASRGLSENEQFF
V: TRBV2
size: NA
J: TRBJ2-1
D: NA

DNA: TGTGCCAGCAGCCCATCACAGGGGGCTATCTCTGGCTACACCTTC
CDR3: CASSPSQGAISGYTF
V: TRBV7-3
size: NA
J: TRBJ1-2
D: TRBD1

DNA: TGTGCCAGCAGCCAAAGTCACAGGGGGGGGTCCTATGGCTACACCTTC
CDR3: CASSQSHRGGSYGYTF
V: TRBV4-2
size: NA
J: TRBJ1-2
D: TRBD1

DNA: TGCGCCAGCAGCCAAGAGCCAGGAGAGACCCAGTACTTC
CDR3: CASSQEPGETQYF
V: TRBV4-3
size: NA
J: TRBJ2-5
D: NA

DNA: TGTGCCAGCAGCTTAGAGACTGATACGCAGTATTTT
CDR3: CASSLETDTQYF
V: TRBV7-9
size: NA
J: TRBJ2-3
D: NA

DNA: TGTGCCAGCAGCTTTGGGACAGGGAACTATGGCTACACCTTC
CDR3: CASSFGTGNYGYTF
V: TRBV11-3
size: few
J: TRBJ1-2
D: TRBD1

DNA: TGTGCCAGCAGCCAGACAGGGACCGATCAGCCCCAGCATTTT
CDR3: CASSQTGTDQPQHF
V: TRBV3-1/TRBV3-2
size: NA
J: TRBJ1-5
D: TRBD1

DNA: TGTGCCAGCCGATCAACAGGGGGCAAGCAGTACTTC
CDR3: CASRSTGGKQYF
V: TRBV6-5
size: NA
J: TRBJ2-7
D: TRBD1

DNA: TGTGCCAGCAGCGAGGGGGGGCTTGGAAACACCATATATTTT
CDR3: CASSEGGLGNTIYF
V: TRBV9
size: once
J: TRBJ1-3
D: NA

DNA: TGTGCCAGCAGTCCCGAGGGGGGGTCCTATGGCTACACCTTC
CDR3: CASSPEGGSYGYTF
V: TRBV6-4
size: few
J: TRBJ1-2
D: NA

DNA: TGTGCCACCGCGGGGGCCGGGAGACAAAACATTCAGTACTTC
CDR3: CATAGAGRQNIQYF
V: TRBV2
size: NA
J: TRBJ2-4
D: NA

DNA: TGTGCCAGCAGCTTAGGTCCCGGGGGATATCCATATGGCAATCAGCCCCAGCATTTT
CDR3: CASSLGPGGYPYGNQPQHF
V: TRBV7-8
size: NA
J: TRBJ1-5
D: NA

DNA: TGTGCCAGTAGTAGGACAGGGGGCTCCCTGAACACCGGGGAGCTGTTTTTT
CDR3: CASSRTGGSLNTGELFF
V: TRBV19
size: NA
J: TRBJ2-2
D: TRBD1

DNA: TGTGCCAGCAGTGAATGGACTGAAAATGAAAAACTGTTTTTT
CDR3: CASSEWTENEKLFF
V: TRBV25-1
size: NA
J: TRBJ1-4
D: NA

DNA: TGTGCCAGCAGTTTGGGGGCCCGGAATCAGCCCCAGCATTTT
CDR3: CASSLGARNQPQHF
V: TRBV2
size: NA
J: TRBJ1-5
D: NA

DNA: TGTGCCACCGGGATTCAAGAGACCCAGTACTTC
CDR3: CATGIQETQYF
V: TRBV19
size: NA
J: TRBJ2-5
D: NA

DNA: TGTGCCAGCAGGAAACAGGGCCCCTCGTCTGGAAGTGGCTACACCTTC
CDR3: CASRKQGPSSGSGYTF
V: TRBV9
size: NA
J: TRBJ1-2
D: NA

DNA: TGTGCCAGCCGACAGGGACCAGAGACCCAGTACTTC
CDR3: CASRQGPETQYF
V: TRBV10-3
size: NA
J: TRBJ2-5
D: TRBD1

DNA: TGTGCCAGCAGAGGGTCTACCATACAGGGTTTCACCTACGAGCAGTACTTC
CDR3: CASRGSTIQGFTYEQYF
V: TRBV27
size: NA
J: TRBJ2-7
D: NA

DNA: TGTGCCAGCAGCCTCGACAGGGGATCTACCTACGAGCAGTACTTC
CDR3: CASSLDRGSTYEQYF
V: TRBV7-7
size: once
J: TRBJ2-7
D: TRBD1

DNA: TGTGCCAGTAGAACACCCATTGGACAGGGGGCACGCACCGGGGAGCTGTTTTTT
CDR3: CASRTPIGQGARTGELFF
V: TRBV19
size: NA
J: TRBJ2-2
D: TRBD1

DNA: TGTGCCAGCAGCTTAGGAGGCGGCCAGGGGGTATACGAGCAGTACTTC
CDR3: CASSLGGGQGVYEQYF
V: TRBV7-2
size: NA
J: TRBJ2-7
D: TRBD1

DNA: TGTGCCAGCAGCTTGGAAGGACTAGCGGGGATCGAGCAGTACTTC
CDR3: CASSLEGLAGIEQYF
V: TRBV5-4
size: NA
J: TRBJ2-7
D: TRBD2

DNA: TGTGCCAGCAGTCGGGATAGGCCCACGATGTACTTC
CDR3: CASSRDRPTMYF
V: TRBV5-6
size: NA
J: TRBJ2-7
D: NA

DNA: TGTGCCAGCAGCTTAACAGGGCCCCGCTCTGGAAACACCATATATTTT
CDR3: CASSLTGPRSGNTIYF
V: TRBV7-2
size: NA
J: TRBJ1-3
D: NA

DNA: TGTGCCAGCAGCCAGCAGGGGGCTCCCCTCTCACCCCTCCACTTT
CDR3: CASSQQGAPLSPLHF
V: TRBV11-2
size: NA
J: TRBJ1-6
D: TRBD1

DNA: TGTGCCAGCAGTTACCTGGGTGGGGGGTTTGACTATGGCTACACCTTC
CDR3: CASSYLGGGFDYGYTF
V: TRBV6-5
size: NA
J: TRBJ1-2
D: NA

DNA: TGTGCCAGCAGCCGGGCCCGTGGGGCCGCTGAAGCTTTCTTT
CDR3: CASSRARGAAEAFF
V: TRBV14
size: few
J: TRBJ1-1
D: NA

DNA: TGCGCCAGCAGCCAAGAGCGACTGGGCAATCAGCCCCAGCATTTT
CDR3: CASSQERLGNQPQHF
V: TRBV4-1
size: NA
J: TRBJ1-5
D: NA

DNA: TGTGCCACCTCGGGGGGCCGGGCAGATACGCAGTATTTT
CDR3: CATSGGRADTQYF
V: TRBV2
size: NA
J: TRBJ2-3
D: NA

DNA: TGTGCCAGCAGCTTGGTAGGGCGGACGCGGACCCGGGGTACGCAGTATTTT
CDR3: CASSLVGRTRTRGTQYF
V: TRBV5-4
size: NA
J: TRBJ2-3
D: NA

DNA: TGTGCCAGCAGTGATGGGACAGGGGGCGTCGGCTATGGCTACACCTTC
CDR3: CASSDGTGGVGYGYTF
V: TRBV6-1
size: NA
J: TRBJ1-2
D: TRBD1

DNA: TGCGCCAGCAGCTGGACAGGGCGCTCCTACGAGCAGTACTTC
CDR3: CASSWTGRSYEQYF
V: TRBV5-1
size: NA
J: TRBJ2-7
D: TRBD1

DNA: TGTGCCAGCACCCAAGGGGCCGGACAGGTTTACGAGCAGTACTTC
CDR3: CASTQGAGQVYEQYF
V: TRBV6-6
size: NA
J: TRBJ2-7
D: TRBD1

DNA: TGTGCCAGCAGCTTCCGGAGATACCCACCGAACACCGGGGAGCTGTTTTTT
CDR3: CASSFRRYPPNTGELFF
V: TRBV11-2
size: NA
J: TRBJ2-2
D: NA

DNA: TGTGCCAGCAGCCCCAAGACTAGCGGGGGCACAGATACGCAGTATTTT
CDR3: CASSPKTSGGTDTQYF
V: TRBV7-3
size: NA
J: TRBJ2-3
D: TRBD2